These 12 T cell receptor beta chains were sequenced from one sample in a study of cytomegalovirus exposure and HLA in healthy donors. The PCR employed 60 Vbeta primers together with 13 Jbeta primers. Sequencing was performed with immunoSEQ multiplex PCR; in TCRdb, only in-frame clones are kept and a portion is missing. The table has under 150,000 clones, around four fifths seen once. Sequencing was done on a sample of PBMCs. The receptors stem from a man aged 30-40 years in good health and CMV-seropositive.

The V gene is TRBV7-3, the J gene TRBJ2-1; 12 nucleotides align to TRBD2. The CDR3 is 17 amino acids. CDR1 and CDR2 (germline): SGHTA, FQGTGA. The ends lost 1 base at V and 8 bases at J; junction bases unmatched: 9. CDR3 amino acids: CASSLMPSGGAPYEQFF. In DNA, the CDR3 is TGTGCCAGCAGCTTAATGCCTAGCGGGGGGGCCCCGTATGAGCAGTTCTTC.

The rearrangement uses TRBV6-5 and TRBJ2-3, with a tentative D call TRBD2 (5 bases). The CDR3 runs to 15 residues. V lost 2 bases and J lost 0, with 9 bases in between. The V gene's germline CDR1 is MNHEY and CDR2 SVGAGI. This chain's CDR3 is CASSYGAVSTDTQYF. For the CDR3, the DNA is TGTGCCAGCAGTTACGGAGCGGTTAGCACAGATACGCAGTATTTT.

The rearrangement joins TRBV2 to TRBJ1-6; 7 bases are shared with TRBD1. Germline CDR1 and CDR2: SNHLY and FYNNEI. This CDR3 is 12 amino acids long. The V segment lost 8 bases and the J segment 9 bases; nucleotides outside the gene matches: 4. The CDR3 bases are TGTGCCAGCTCCCGACAGGGTTCACCCCTCCACTTT. The encoded protein is CASSRQGSPLHF.

In DNA form, the CDR3 reads TGTGCCAGCAGACTACCAGGGGCCGGCCAAGAGACCCAGTACTTC. Protein sequence: CASRLPGAGQETQYF. This chain links TRBV6-5 with TRBJ2-5, with a tentative D call TRBD1 (6 bases). Trimming shortened V by 6 bases and J by 1 base, and 15 bases separated the two germline ends. The CDR3 is 15 amino acids. Germline values: CDR1 MNHEY, CDR2 SVGAGI.

This sequence joins TRBV19 and TRBJ2-1; TRBD2 aligns across 10 bases. The J segment lost 7 bases and the V segment lost 3 bases, leaving 6 bases of the junction unmatched. Germline assignment: CDR1 LNHDA and CDR2 SQIVND (reference sequence). This CDR3 is built from 15 residues. The CDR3 nucleotides read TGTGCCAGTAGTATGGGAGGACTAGCGGAGAATGAGCAGTTCTTC. It codes for CASSMGGLAENEQFF.

V gene TRBV6-6 combines with J gene TRBJ1-4, with TRBD1 as a possible D gene (6 bases). CDR3 size: 14 residues. With 6 bases removed from V and 4 bases from J, the gap between germline ends came to 12 bases. Germline lookup yields CDR1 MNHNY and CDR2 SVGAGI (reference sequence). The CDR3 sequence is CASRTQGNNEKLFF. The DNA for the CDR3 is TGTGCCAGCAGAACTCAGGGGAATAATGAAAAACTGTTTTTT.

The chain joins TRBV5-4 to TRBJ2-1, with 11 bases fitting TRBD2. V dropped 4 bases and J dropped 2; count of bases not matched to a gene: 5. The CDR3 contains 16 residues. Germline assignment: CDR1 SGHNT and CDR2 YYREEE (reference sequence). CDR3: CASSTGTSGPYNEQFF. CDR3 nucleotide sequence: TGTGCCAGCAGCACCGGGACTAGCGGACCCTACAATGAGCAGTTCTTC.

The chain joins TRBV6-6 to TRBJ2-7, with TRBD1 matching over 8 bases. The CDR3 is 14 amino acids. V lost 4 bases to trimming and J lost 2 bases; unmatched junction nucleotides: 4. Germline CDR1 reads MNHNY; CDR2 reads SVGAGI (reference sequence). The CDR3 region is CASSSTGAPYEQYF. DNA of the CDR3: TGTGCCAGCAGTTCGACAGGGGCCCCCTACGAGCAGTACTTC.

This clone appeared once. This chain connects TRBV7-3 to TRBJ2-3, with TRBD2 matching 13 bases. V lost 2 bases to trimming and J lost 0 bases; unmatched junction nucleotides: 5. Germline V gene sequence: CDR1 SGHTA, CDR2 FQGTGA. CDR3 length equals 18 residues. Here the CDR3 DNA reads TGTGCCAGCAGCTTAGATGGACTAGCGGGGGCCAGCACAGATACGCAGTATTTT. Amino acid sequence: CASSLDGLAGASTDTQYF.

V is TRBV9 and J is TRBJ2-1; D possibly corresponds to TRBD1 (5 bases). The CDR3 totals 15 residues. V shed 4 bases and J shed 8 bases, with 19 bases lying between them. CDR1 and CDR2 from the germline V gene are SGDLS and YYNGEE. The CDR3 coding sequence is TGTGCCAGCAGCCCTCCCGCCCGGGTAGGGGATGAGCAGTTCTTC. It is translated as CASSPPARVGDEQFF.

This chain joins TRBV9 and TRBJ1-1, with D hard to call. CDR1 and CDR2 (germline): SGDLS, YYNGEE. The V end was cut by 0 bases, the J end by 3 bases, with 9 bases between. The CDR3 loop spans 14 amino acids. The CDR3 nucleotides are TGTGCCAGCAGCGTAGGACAAAGCTACACTGAAGCTTTCTTT. It codes for CASSVGQSYTEAFF.

The J gene is TRBJ2-7, the V gene TRBV28; D gene unclear. The CDR3 runs to 13 residues. CDR1 is MDHEN, CDR2 SYDVKM, per germline. V was clipped by 6 bases and J by 6 bases, with 15 bases between them. This CDR3 is CASRPSRPGEQYF. The CDR3 DNA reads TGTGCCAGCAGACCATCCCGCCCCGGCGAGCAGTACTTC.